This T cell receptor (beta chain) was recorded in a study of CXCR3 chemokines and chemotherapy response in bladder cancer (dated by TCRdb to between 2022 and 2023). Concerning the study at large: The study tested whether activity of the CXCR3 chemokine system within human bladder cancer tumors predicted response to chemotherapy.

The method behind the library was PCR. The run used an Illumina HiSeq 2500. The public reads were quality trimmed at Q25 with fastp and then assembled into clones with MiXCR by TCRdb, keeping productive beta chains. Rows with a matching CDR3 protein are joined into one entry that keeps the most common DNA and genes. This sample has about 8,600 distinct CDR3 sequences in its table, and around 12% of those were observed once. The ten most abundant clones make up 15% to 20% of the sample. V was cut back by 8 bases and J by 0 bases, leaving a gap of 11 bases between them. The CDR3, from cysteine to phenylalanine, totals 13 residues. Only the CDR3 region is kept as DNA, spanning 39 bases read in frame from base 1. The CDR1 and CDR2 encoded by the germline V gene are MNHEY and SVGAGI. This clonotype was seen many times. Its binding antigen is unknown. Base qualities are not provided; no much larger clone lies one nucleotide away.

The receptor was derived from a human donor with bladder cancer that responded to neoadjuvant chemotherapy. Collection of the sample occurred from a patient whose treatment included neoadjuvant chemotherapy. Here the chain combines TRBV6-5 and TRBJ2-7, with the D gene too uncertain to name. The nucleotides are TGTGCCAGCGGGGAAAAGATCTCCTACGAGCAGTACTTC. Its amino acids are CASGEKISYEQYF.